The T cell receptor (beta chain) described here comes from a study of T-cell memory formation after mild COVID-19 (dated by TCRdb to the early 2020s). General notes on the study: TCR sequence clusters from the two donors were largely donor specific. Two young, previously healthy adult volunteers made up the cohort, one male and one female. Longitudinal TCRalpha and TCRbeta repertoire sequencing tracked T-cell clones expanding and contracting after mild COVID-19 in two donors.

This clonotype has just a few counts. The clone's antigen remains unknown. Per-base qualities were not stored, and no clone one base away is much larger. PBMCs were isolated by Ficoll-Paque density gradient centrifugation. The sequencer was an Illumina NovaSeq 6000. cDNA libraries for TCRalpha and TCRbeta were prepared by 5'RACE using constant-segment primers, with sample barcodes and unique molecular identifiers added. RNA was extracted from every sample with Trizol reagent. Libraries were amplified in two PCR steps, with a second sample barcode and Illumina TruSeq adapters added in the second step. The libraries were sequenced on an Illumina NovaSeq using 2 x 150 bp paired-end reads. From the authors' description of their analysis: With migec v1.2.7, reads were demultiplexed and then collapsed into UMI-guided consensus sequences. Using mixcr v2.1.11, UMI consensuses were aligned to TRA and TRB V and J templates and then assembled into clonotypes. A clonotype was counted as expanded or contracted only when both edgeR and NoisET called the clonotype significant, with the noise models trained on biological replicates. edgeR calls used a false discovery rate-adjusted p below 0.01 and a log2 fold-change threshold of 1. As an exploratory analysis of dynamics, max-normalized trajectories of the 1000 most abundant clonotypes were examined by PCA with hierarchical clustering. Separately sequenced CD4+ and CD8+ repertoires were used to assign a CD4 or CD8 phenotype to each responding clone. Clones were called with MiXCR by TCRdb after fastp trimmed the public reads at Q25, and only in-frame beta chains were retained. Merged by CDR3 protein, the rows form single entries marked with the most common genes and DNA. The authors' filters were not applied to this entry. Counted in this sample were 90,000 to 120,000 distinct CDR3 sequences; around an eighth of them appeared once. The top ten clones comprise about 39% of the sample.

The cysteine opens and the phenylalanine closes a CDR3 of 14 amino acids. Left in the record is the CDR3 DNA by itself, 42 bases read in frame from the first base. The V end loses 4 bases and the J end loses 4 bases, and a stretch of 13 bases separates them. In the germline V gene, CDR1 corresponds to SGHDN and CDR2 to FVKESK. General study outcomes and caveats: SARS-CoV-2 specificity was not confirmed for the second-wave clones peaking on day 37. The detection of some responding clones in pre-infection memory suggests that pre-existing cross-reactive memory T cells joined the SARS-CoV-2 response. Contracting CD4+ clones appeared mostly in the CM and EM memory subsets, whereas CD8+ clones were enriched in EMRA. Clones contracting from day 15 to 85 had balanced CD4/CD8 phenotypes, while a second wave expanding from day 15 to 37 was biased towards CD4+. The study included only a couple of mild cases, and larger cohorts that include severe cases with pre-infection samples were judged to be necessary.

The receptor chain draws on TRBV14 and TRBJ1-1; a weak D assignment points to TRBD1 (5 bases agree). This sequence originates from a man between 18 and 35 years old who had mild COVID-19 (a few samples of this study predate the infection). The sample titles of this study are shuffled in the database, so cell type and time point are left out; the donor was told from shared clones. The sequenced material came from PBMCs or a T cell subset sorted from them (not recorded which). The nucleotide sequence is given as TGTGCCAGCAGCCCCAGGGCGGTGGGCACTGAAGCTTTCTTT. Its amino acids are CASSPRAVGTEAFF.